There are a few counts of the clone carrying this TCR beta chain. Germline lookup yields CDR1 LNHDA and CDR2 SQIVND (reference sequence). This CDR3 has 15 amino acids. Trimming removed 6 bases at V and 10 bases at J, with 19 bases between. From the RT-PCR reads, TCRdb called clonotypes with MiXCR, one entry per CDR3 protein. The table shows 190,000 or so distinct CDR3 sequences, with less than 45% occurring only once. This specimen comes from a study of patients and donors after allogeneic stem cell transplantation. What was sequenced was blood, either unsorted or a sorted T cell fraction (not recorded which). V and J are TRBV19 and TRBJ1-6; D might be TRBD1 (6 bases). This clonotype was obtained from a human donor who was either an allogeneic HSCT recipient or a stem cell or donor lymphocyte infusion donor (not recorded which). It is not recorded whose cells these are; they may come from a transplant donor. The CDR3 DNA is TGTGCCAGTAGGAAACCCGGACAGATAAGATCACCCCTCCACTTT. It encodes CASRKPGQIRSPLHF.